This TCR beta chain was captured by sequencing in a study of T cells after yellow fever vaccination. The sample holds a few counts of this clonotype. TCRdb re-derived calls from the 5' RACE reads in MiXCR, one entry per CDR3 protein. The data hold 150,000 to 200,000 distinct CDR3 sequences, with 9.3% observed a single time. Germline-derived CDR1 and CDR2 are SQVTM and ANQGSEA. The length of the CDR3 is 14 residues. The ends were cut back, 7 bases at V and 0 bases at J, with 12 bases in the middle. The receptor was isolated from a young man who received the YFV17D yellow fever vaccine. The sequences come from CD8+ T cells sorted from PBMCs, collected 45 days after the yellow fever booster vaccination. The rearrangement uses TRBV29-1 and TRBJ2-2; D gene unclear. DNA of the CDR3: TGCAGCGCCCAGCCCAGTACGAACACCGGGGAGCTGTTTTTT. It is translated as CSAQPSTNTGELFF.